The text below deals with one TCR beta chain. The entry originates in a study of blood T cell repertoires in COVID-19. Clones were sequenced by immunoSEQ multiplex PCR, and TCRdb holds only the in-frame ones, with some missing. The repertoire holds fewer than 150,000 clones, with 85% to 90% as singletons. V trimming: 3 bases; J trimming: 4 bases; junction bases outside the gene matches: 3. The CDR3 has 14 residues. Germline values: CDR1 MNHEY, CDR2 SMNVEV (reference sequence). The chain uses TRBV27 and TRBJ2-3; 8 nucleotides agree with TRBD2. The sequencing sample was made of peripheral blood. This sequence was found in a woman aged 45 to 65 with acute or convalescent COVID-19. The CDR3 DNA reads TGTGCCAGCAGTTTCGGGGGGGGGCCAGATACGCAGTATTTT. It codes for CASSFGGGPDTQYF.